Sequencing of this TCR beta chain was carried out in a study of T cell responses to AZD1222 COVID-19 vaccine. Whole-study results and caveats: Clonal diversity was possibly underestimated; the donors were predominantly white British and more often female.

With regard to this clone: Its target is unknown.

Sequencing was performed with immunoSEQ multiplex PCR; in TCRdb, only in-frame clones are kept and a portion is missing. In the table there are over 110,000 clones, about 90% of which are singletons. The CDR3 totals 15 residues. CDR1 MRHNA and CDR2 SNTAGT come from the germline V gene. V gave up 0 bases and J gave up 0 bases; unmatched junction bases: 1. The rearrangement uses TRBV6-4 and TRBJ1-2, with TRBD1 identical over 7 bases. The sequencing used peripheral blood, collected 28 days after the second AZD1222 dose. This clonotype was sampled from an adult who received the AZD1222 COVID-19 vaccine. The CDR3 sequence: CASSDSGTANYGYTF. The CDR3 DNA sequence: TGTGCCAGCAGTGACTCGGGGACAGCTAACTATGGCTACACCTTC.